Shown below are 28 T cell receptor beta chains from a single sample sequenced in a study of shared clonotypes between healthy human individuals. In the naive CD8 group, cells lacked CD45RO and were positively selected for CCR7, so terminally differentiated effector memory CD45RA+ cells were left out. Profiled with immunoSEQ multiplex PCR; TCRdb holds only in-frame clones, not every one. The sample holds about 2,200,000 clones, about 93% seen once. Sequenced: naive CD8+ T cells from PBMCs. The receptors shown here come from a man between 18 and 29 years old in good health. Some clones in this sample may be carry-over from other donors' samples.

The chain employs TRBV10-1 and TRBJ1-1; 8 nucleotides line up with TRBD1. V shed 2 bases and J 4 bases; nucleotides not matched to a gene: 9. Germline V CDR1 and CDR2: WNHNN, SYGVQD (reference sequence). The length of the CDR3 is 16 residues. In DNA, the CDR3 is TGCGCCAGCAGTGAGACCGGGACAGGTGGGAGCACTGAAGCTTTCTTT. Its translation is CASSETGTGGSTEAFF.

The V and J genes are TRBV7-2 and TRBJ2-7; D is tentatively TRBD1 or TRBD2 (5 bases each). The V end lost 3 bases, the J end lost 2 bases, and 8 bases lay between the germline ends. This CDR3 comprises 13 residues. The V gene's germline CDR1 is SGHTA and CDR2 FQGNSA. CDR3 residues: CASSLGVTYEQYF. The CDR3 DNA reads as TGTGCCAGCAGCTTGGGGGTTACCTACGAGCAGTACTTC.

Concerning this clone itself: The sample carries other DNA sequences with the same CDR3. The J gene is TRBJ2-2, the V gene TRBV27; tentatively, D is TRBD2 (5 bases). Germline loops: CDR1 MNHEY, CDR2 SMNVEV (reference sequence). This CDR3 spans 16 amino acids. V was clipped by 5 bases and J by 1 base, with 14 bases between them. CDR3 sequence (DNA): TGTGCCAGCAGTCCCTCGGCGGGCGAGAACACCGGGGAGCTGTTTTTT. Its protein product is CASSPSAGENTGELFF.

This chain connects TRBV6-5 to TRBJ1-1; D remains unclear. V gave up 0 bases and J gave up 0 bases, with 8 bases separating them. The length of the CDR3 is 15 residues. The germline V gene has CDR1 MNHEY and CDR2 SVGAGI. The CDR3 spells CASSYSTALNTEAFF. In nucleotides, the CDR3 is TGTGCCAGCAGTTACTCTACAGCACTGAACACTGAAGCTTTCTTT.

The J gene is TRBJ2-3, the V gene TRBV4-3, with TRBD1 matching 9 bases. From germline, CDR1 is LGHNA and CDR2 YSLEER. Trimming removed 0 bases from V and 4 bases from J; junction bases left unmatched: 5. The CDR3 contains 16 residues. The CDR3 DNA follows: TGCGCCAGCAGCCAAGATTCAACAGGGGGCGCAGATACGCAGTATTTT. Amino acids: CASSQDSTGGADTQYF.

V and J are TRBV6-1 and TRBJ2-1; a weak D match, TRBD2 (5 bases). The CDR3 runs to 12 residues. CDR1 MNHNS and CDR2 SASEGT come from the germline V gene. V was shortened by 3 bases and J by 11 bases, with 11 bases between the two germline ends. The chain's CDR3 is CASSDSTGKQFF. CDR3 bases: TGTGCCAGCAGTGACTCTACGGGGAAGCAGTTCTTC.

The genes are TRBV11-2 and TRBJ2-1; 8 bases align to TRBD1. The CDR3 extends over 15 amino acids. V lost 6 bases and J lost 6; bases outside the gene matches: 10. CDR1 is SGHAT and CDR2 is FQNNGV in the germline V gene. In nucleotides, the CDR3 is TGTGCCAGCAGTCCTCCCGGGACAGGCTTCAATGAGCAGTTCTTC. It translates to CASSPPGTGFNEQFF.

With regard to this clone: At the DNA level, this CDR3 is encoded by other sequences in the same sample as well. V gene TRBV27 combines with J gene TRBJ2-7; perhaps TRBD1 as D (5 bases). V lost 2 bases and J 5 bases, leaving 10 bases between the germline ends. Germline CDR1 MNHEY, CDR2 SMNVEV (reference sequence). This CDR3 is built from 13 residues. CDR3 protein: CASSLQGSNEQYF. For the CDR3, the DNA is TGTGCCAGCAGTTTACAGGGTTCCAACGAGCAGTACTTC.

This clone was seen just once. The genes are TRBV10-2 and TRBJ2-3; D perhaps matches TRBD2 (6 bases). Germline V gene lookup returns CDR1 WSHSY and CDR2 SAAADI. CDR3 size: 14 residues. Trimming pared 10 bases from V and 2 bases from J, leaving 16 bases between. The CDR3 coding sequence is TGCGCCACCCAACGGGGGAGAGCCACAGATACGCAGTATTTT. Its protein is CATQRGRATDTQYF.

This clone was counted a single time. The rearrangement uses TRBV7-9 and TRBJ2-1, with 8 positions matching TRBD1. In germline, CDR1 is SEHNR, CDR2 FQNEAQ (reference sequence). The V and J ends lost 4 bases and 2 bases, in that order; junction bases with no gene match: 7. This CDR3 comprises 16 residues. CDR3 coding DNA: TGTGCCAGCAGCTGGACCGGGACAGGCCCCTACAATGAGCAGTTCTTC. Protein: CASSWTGTGPYNEQFF. The variable domain in full, completed from reference TRBV7-9 and TRBJ2-1, reads DTGVSQNPRHKITKRGQNVTFRCDPISEHNRLYWYRQTLGQGPEFLTYFQNEAQLEKSRLLSDRFSAERPKGSFSTLEIQRTEQGDSAMYLCASSWTGTGPYNEQFFGPGTRLTVL.

This clone was detected once. The CDR3 DNA reads as TGTGCCAGTAGCGCGGACCTGGAAGGTATCGACTCCTACGAGCAGTACTTC. Translating it yields CASSADLEGIDSYEQYF. This chain links TRBV19 with TRBJ2-7; D gene uncertain. CDR3 length: 17 residues. CDR1 and CDR2 from the germline V gene are LNHDA and SQIVND (reference sequence). V dropped 6 bases and J dropped 0 bases, with 21 bases sitting between them.

The chain recombines TRBV2 with TRBJ1-3; D gene unclear. The V gene lost 8 bases and the J gene lost 0 bases, with 23 bases spanning the gap. The CDR3 runs to 18 residues. Germline V lookup: CDR1 SNHLY, CDR2 FYNNEI. CDR3 in amino acids: CASYRPVGRPSSGNTIYF. The CDR3 DNA is TGTGCCAGCTACCGGCCGGTCGGCAGGCCAAGCTCTGGAAACACCATATATTTT.

Concerning this clone itself: Additional DNA sequences in this sample encode the identical CDR3. V gene TRBV10-2 combines with J gene TRBJ2-7; D is uncertain. V lost 4 bases and J 4 bases, leaving 5 bases between the germline ends. This CDR3 contains 11 residues. Per the germline V gene, CDR1 is WSHSY and CDR2 is SAAADI. In DNA form, the CDR3 reads TGCGCCAGCAGTGCTGGGTACGAGCAGTACTTC. As protein: CASSAGYEQYF.

The chain employs TRBV11-2 and TRBJ1-3; D is ambiguous. CDR3 length: 15 amino acids. Per the germline V gene, CDR1 is SGHAT and CDR2 is FQNNGV. Deletions cut 1 base from V and 0 bases from J, with 7 bases between. In DNA, the CDR3 is TGTGCCAGCAGCTTAGCGGCCCTCTCTGGAAACACCATATATTTT. Protein product: CASSLAALSGNTIYF.

The genes are TRBV28 and TRBJ1-1; no firm D call. Germline loops: CDR1 MDHEN, CDR2 SYDVKM. CDR3 length: 15 residues. V dropped 1 base and J dropped 2 bases, with 11 bases sitting between them. CDR3 DNA sequence: TGTGCCAGCAGTTTATTGGGCGGGAGAAACACTGAAGCTTTCTTT. Its translation: CASSLLGGRNTEAFF.

This chain uses TRBV11-2 with TRBJ2-7; D tentatively reads TRBD1 or TRBD2 (5 bases each). CDR1 and CDR2 (germline): SGHAT, FQNNGV. V was shortened by 4 bases and J by 5 bases, with 9 bases between the two germline ends. The CDR3 length is 12 residues. This chain's CDR3 is CASSWGTDEQYF. CDR3 bases: TGTGCCAGCAGCTGGGGGACGGACGAGCAGTACTTC. The variable domain in full, with the rest retrieved from reference TRBV11-2 and TRBJ2-7, is EAGVAQSPRYKIIEKRQSVAFWCNPISGHATLYWYQQILGQGPKLLIQFQNNGVVDDSQLPKDRFSAERLKGVDSTLKIQPAKLEDSAVYLCASSWGTDEQYFGPGTRLTVT.

The rearrangement joins TRBV11-2 to TRBJ2-5, with D perhaps being TRBD1 or TRBD2 (6 bases each). This CDR3 has 17 amino acids. Trimming stripped 4 bases from V and 1 base from J, with 19 bases between. Per the germline V gene, CDR1 is SGHAT and CDR2 is FQNNGV. The CDR3: CASSSFGGTLIQETQYF. CDR3 DNA: TGTGCCAGCAGCTCTTTTGGGGGGACACTGATCCAAGAGACCCAGTACTTC.

This clone was recorded once. This chain joins TRBV19 and TRBJ2-4; D remains unclear. Per germline, CDR1 LNHDA and CDR2 SQIVND (reference sequence). V lost 3 bases to trimming and J lost 0 bases, with 18 bases between them. The CDR3 length is 18 residues. The CDR3 sequence: CASSIDLTTSLAKNIQYF. The CDR3 DNA reads as TGTGCCAGTAGTATTGACTTAACTACTTCCCTAGCCAAAAACATTCAGTACTTC.

This chain uses TRBV28 with TRBJ2-7; no reliable D call. In germline, CDR1 is MDHEN, CDR2 SYDVKM. The CDR3 loop spans 14 amino acids. Between the trimmed V and J ends, which lost 6 bases and 6 bases, there was a span of 18 bases. This chain's CDR3 is CASRDTAIGGEQYF. The CDR3 DNA is TGTGCCAGCAGAGACACGGCTATCGGCGGCGAGCAGTACTTC.

The table lists this clone with a count of one. V usage is TRBV7-9 and J usage is TRBJ2-1; 10 bases align to TRBD2. Germline V gene sequence: CDR1 SEHNR, CDR2 FQNEAQ (reference sequence). V was pared by 5 bases and J by 4 bases, with 8 bases of the junction left unmatched. The CDR3 spans 16 residues. The CDR3 loop reads CASSGAGGPAYNEQFF. In DNA, the CDR3 is TGTGCCAGCAGCGGAGCGGGAGGGCCGGCGTACAATGAGCAGTTCTTC.

This clone was seen just once. This chain joins TRBV29-1 and TRBJ1-2, with a weak D call TRBD1 (5 bases). In germline, CDR1 is SQVTM, CDR2 ANQGSEA. This CDR3 is 15 amino acids long. Between the trimmed V and J ends, which lost 2 bases and 5 bases, there was a span of 18 bases. This CDR3 is CSVENTAAGRYGYTF. DNA for the CDR3: TGCAGCGTTGAAAATACTGCCGCAGGGAGATATGGCTACACCTTC. Based on the CDR3 plus reference TRBV29-1 and TRBJ1-2, the full variable domain is SAVISQKPSRDICQRGTSLTIQCQVDSQVTMMFWYRQQPGQSLTLIATANQGSEATYESGFVIDKFPISRPNLTFSTLTVSNMSPEDSSIYLCSVENTAAGRYGYTFGSGTRLTVV.

This chain uses TRBV5-4 with TRBJ2-7, with D perhaps given as TRBD1 or TRBD2 (5 bases each). V shed 1 base and J shed 1 base, with 6 bases lying between them. CDR3 size: 13 residues. The germline CDR1 and CDR2 sequences are SGHNT and YYREEE (reference sequence). The CDR3 DNA reads TGTGCCAGCAGCTTGTGGGGGTCCTACGAGCAGTACTTC. The encoded protein is CASSLWGSYEQYF. The complete variable domain, with remaining parts taken from reference TRBV5-4 and TRBJ2-7, reads ETGVTQSPTHLIKTRGQQVTLRCSSQSGHNTVSWYQQALGQGPQFIFQYYREEENGRGNFPPRFSGLQFPNYSSELNVNALELDDSALYLCASSLWGSYEQYFGPGTRLTVT.

About this clone: The same CDR3 arises from other DNA sequences in this sample as well. This sequence joins TRBV7-9 and TRBJ2-7; D is tentatively TRBD1 or TRBD2 (5 bases each). The germline gives CDR1 SEHNR, CDR2 FQNEAQ (reference sequence). The CDR3 runs 14 residues. Trimming left V 1 base short and J 2 bases short, with 9 bases between. Here the CDR3 DNA reads TGTGCCAGCAGCTTAGTGGGGACCGCCTACGAGCAGTACTTC. This encodes CASSLVGTAYEQYF.

This chain connects TRBV15 to TRBJ2-1; 10 nucleotides agree with TRBD2. The CDR3 contains 15 residues. V dropped 4 bases and J dropped 5; count of bases not matched to a gene: 5. Germline CDR1 is LNHNV and CDR2 is YYDKDF (reference sequence). CDR3 sequence (DNA): TGTGCCACCAGCATGGGTAGCGGGAGGAACAATGAGCAGTTCTTC. Translating gives CATSMGSGRNNEQFF.

The gene calls are TRBV9 and TRBJ2-5, with TRBD2 matching over 10 bases. The V segment lost 3 bases and the J segment 6 bases; nucleotides outside the gene matches: 11. The CDR3 consists of 16 residues. CDR1 is SGDLS, CDR2 YYNGEE, per germline. The CDR3 sequence: CASSEEAGGPLKTQYF. As DNA, the CDR3 is TGTGCCAGCAGCGAGGAAGCGGGAGGGCCTCTAAAGACCCAGTACTTC.

The chain has TRBV5-4 and TRBJ2-7, with no clear D. This CDR3 comprises 13 residues. V was pared by 5 bases and J by 4 bases, with 13 bases between. The germline V gene encodes CDR1 SGHNT and CDR2 YYREEE (reference sequence). CDR3 region: CASRDHLGYEQYF. The CDR3 nucleotides read TGTGCCAGCAGGGATCACTTGGGATACGAGCAGTACTTC.

As for this clone: The sample has other DNA sequences that encode this CDR3 too. CDR3 protein: CASSLVPDSYEQYF. The DNA of the CDR3 is TGCGCCAGCAGCTTGGTCCCAGATTCCTACGAGCAGTACTTC. The chain is built from TRBV5-1 and TRBJ2-7; D ambiguous. The CDR3 runs 14 residues. Germline V gives CDR1 SGHRS, CDR2 YFSETQ. The germline V and J ends were trimmed by 0 bases and 1 base, with 8 bases remaining between them.

V gene TRBV7-9 combines with J gene TRBJ2-3; perhaps D is TRBD1 or TRBD2 (5 bases each). Trimming stripped 7 bases from V and 2 bases from J, with 13 bases between. The germline CDR1 and CDR2 sequences are SEHNR and FQNEAQ (reference sequence). The CDR3 is 14 amino acids. The CDR3, as DNA: TGTGCCAGCATCGAGTGGGGGAACACAGATACGCAGTATTTT. This sequence encodes CASIEWGNTDTQYF.